A single sample is the source of the 18 T cell receptor beta chains below, sequenced in a study of T-cell reconstitution after alpha-beta-depleted transplantation in children. Preparation of the TCRbeta library was carried out with unique molecular identifiers. One entry per CDR3 protein results from TCRdb running MiXCR on the PCR reads. Among about 400,000 distinct CDR3 sequences, over 20% were seen once, and the ten largest hold less than 4.5%. This sample comprised PBMCs from the stem cell graft donor, obtained from the stem cell graft. The receptors originated from a human donor who donated a stem cell graft to a child with acute myeloid leukemia.

This clonotype has a handful of counts. The chain couples TRBV12-3 or TRBV12-4 to TRBJ2-2; the match to TRBD2 covers 7 bases. The CDR3 sequence is 16 residues long. V shed 5 bases and J 3 bases; nucleotides not matched to a gene: 9. The CDR3 reads CASSPWVGGDTGELFF. CDR3 DNA: TGTGCCAGCAGTCCATGGGTGGGAGGGGACACCGGGGAGCTGTTTTTT.

This clonotype was detected a few times. The rearrangement uses TRBV25-1 and TRBJ2-7; possible D gene TRBD1, 6 bases. The CDR3 spans 15 residues. The germline V gene encodes CDR1 MGHDK and CDR2 SYGVNS. V was pared by 2 bases and J by 0 bases, with 11 bases between. The CDR3 reads CASSEGEQGSYEQYF. In DNA form, the CDR3 reads TGTGCCAGCAGTGAAGGTGAACAGGGCTCCTACGAGCAGTACTTC.

CDR3 residues: CASSQEGGRLAGLNEQFF. In DNA, the CDR3 is TGTGCCAGCAGCCAAGAGGGCGGAAGGCTAGCGGGCCTCAATGAGCAGTTCTTC. The chain recombines TRBV3-1 with TRBJ2-1; 8 nucleotides line up with TRBD2. This CDR3 is 18 amino acids long. The V gene's germline CDR1 is LGHDT and CDR2 YNNKEL (reference sequence). V was pared by 0 bases and J by 6 bases, with 13 bases of the junction left unmatched.

At least ten counts were recorded for this clonotype. This chain joins TRBV7-9 and TRBJ2-5; 7 nucleotides agree with TRBD2. The length of the CDR3 is 13 residues. V lost 6 bases, J lost 7 bases, and 8 bases stayed unmatched. Germline CDR1 is SEHNR and CDR2 is FQNEAQ (reference sequence). The CDR3 region has the DNA TGTGCCAGCAGTCCTGGGGTAGCGGGGACCCAGTACTTC. This encodes CASSPGVAGTQYF.

About this clonotype itself: A much larger clone differs from this one at a single base, so this may be a read error. CDR3 nucleotide sequence: TGTGCCAGCAAGGTCCGGGAGCGGTCCTACAATGAGCAGTCCTTC. This gives the protein CASKVRERSYNEQSF. The chain uses TRBV2 and TRBJ2-1; maybe TRBD2 (6 bases). CDR3 size: 15 residues. CDR1 SNHLY and CDR2 FYNNEI come from the germline V gene.

This sequence joins TRBV6-5 and TRBJ2-7; TRBD2 might be the D (6 bases). V lost 0 bases to trimming and J lost 1 base, with 16 bases between them. The CDR3 is 17 amino acids. The germline V gene encodes CDR1 MNHEY and CDR2 SVGAGI. The DNA for the CDR3 is TGTGCCAGCAGTTACTCCGGGGGATTCGGCCCATCCTACGAGCAGTACTTC. Translation: CASSYSGGFGPSYEQYF.

The V and J genes are TRBV24-1 and TRBJ2-2; 9 bases agree with TRBD2. Unmatched junction bases numbered 7, after V lost 4 bases and J lost 8 bases. The CDR3 length is 15 residues. The germline CDR1 and CDR2 sequences are KGHDR and SFDVKD. The CDR3 bases are TGTGCCACCAGTGAACGTCTAGCGGGGACTGGGGAGCTGTTTTTT. This translates into CATSERLAGTGELFF.

Many counts were recorded for this clonotype. The chain carries TRBV14 and TRBJ2-1, with 12 bases fitting TRBD2. Per germline, CDR1 SGHDN and CDR2 FVKESK. The trim removed 3 bases at V and 6 bases at J, leaving 3 bases unmatched. The length of the CDR3 is 15 residues. The CDR3, as DNA: TGTGCCAGCAGCCAGACTAGCGGGAGCGTCAATGAGCAGTTCTTC. It yields the protein CASSQTSGSVNEQFF.

V is TRBV24-1 and J is TRBJ2-1; 8 positions match TRBD1. Germline CDR1 is KGHDR and CDR2 is SFDVKD. The CDR3 extends over 17 amino acids. Trimming took 1 base from V and 6 from J; bases not matched to a gene: 10. The CDR3 DNA is TGTGCCACCAGTGATTTCGTTGGGACAGGTAAGGTCAATGAGCAGTTCTTC. It yields the protein CATSDFVGTGKVNEQFF.

This clonotype was counted ten times or more. The V and J genes are TRBV12-3 or TRBV12-4 and TRBJ2-5; D call uncertain. V was shortened by 1 base and J by 4 bases, with 10 bases between the two germline ends. This CDR3 contains 14 residues. The CDR3 reads CASSLGLVGETQYF. The CDR3 DNA reads TGTGCCAGCAGTTTAGGTCTCGTCGGAGAGACCCAGTACTTC.

The gene calls are TRBV4-1 and TRBJ2-3; TRBD1 agrees at 11 bases. This CDR3 is 17 amino acids long. The J segment lost 4 bases and the V segment lost 2 bases, leaving 8 bases of the junction unmatched. Germline lookup yields CDR1 MGHRA and CDR2 YSYEKL. CDR3 sequence reads: CASSQPGGTGGSDTQYF. CDR3 coding DNA: TGCGCCAGCAGCCAACCTGGCGGGACAGGGGGTTCAGATACGCAGTATTTT.

The sample holds a few counts of this clonotype. The V gene is TRBV7-6, the J gene TRBJ2-7; 8 nucleotides align to TRBD2. V lost 8 bases to trimming and J lost 3 bases; unmatched junction nucleotides: 6. Germline values: CDR1 SGHVS, CDR2 FNYEAQ. The CDR3 has 13 residues. DNA for the CDR3: TGTGCCAGCTCAGCGGGAGAGGTCTACGAGCAGTACTTC. Its protein is CASSAGEVYEQYF.

There are a few counts of this clonotype. V is TRBV28 and J is TRBJ2-1; 13 nucleotides match TRBD2. The CDR3 length is 15 residues. Germline trimming cut 5 bases from V and 7 bases from J; bases unmatched to any gene: 5. The germline gives CDR1 MDHEN, CDR2 SYDVKM. The CDR3 sequence is CASSTGTSGTNEQFF. The CDR3 region has the DNA TGTGCCAGCAGTACCGGGACTAGCGGGACTAATGAGCAGTTCTTC. The variable domain in full, completed from reference TRBV28 and TRBJ2-1, reads DVKVTQSSRYLVKRTGEKVFLECVQDMDHENMFWYRQDPGLGLRLIYFSYDVKMKEKGDIPEGYSVSREKKERFSLILESASTNQTSMYLCASSTGTSGTNEQFFGPGTRLTVL.

The rearrangement links TRBV7-8 to TRBJ2-7, with D perhaps given as TRBD1 or TRBD2 (5 bases each). The germline V gene has CDR1 SGHVS and CDR2 FQNEAQ. V was shortened by 3 bases and J by 5 bases, with 11 bases between the two germline ends. The CDR3 runs 13 residues. The chain's CDR3 is CASSFPGSHEQYF. CDR3 DNA sequence: TGTGCCAGCAGCTTTCCAGGGAGTCACGAGCAGTACTTC.

The chain is built from TRBV5-1 and TRBJ2-4; 7 bases agree with TRBD2. The junction had 5 bases not matched to a gene; V was cut back by 4 bases and J by 4 bases. The germline CDR1 and CDR2 sequences are SGHRS and YFSETQ. CDR3 length: 14 residues. In DNA form, the CDR3 reads TGCGCCAGCAGCACTGGACTAGAGAAAAACATTCAGTACTTC. Translating it yields CASSTGLEKNIQYF.

The CDR3 loop is CSVAASYEQYF. The CDR3 nucleotides read TGCAGCGTTGCGGCCTCCTACGAGCAGTACTTC. The chain carries TRBV29-1 and TRBJ2-7, with D unresolved. Germline V gene data show CDR1 as SQVTM and CDR2 as ANQGSEA. The V gene lost 4 bases and the J gene lost 0 bases, with 4 bases spanning the gap. The CDR3 runs 11 residues.

This clonotype was counted at least ten times. The chain combines TRBV10-3 with TRBJ1-6; TRBD1 might be the D (5 bases). Deletions cut 4 bases from V and 7 bases from J, with 8 bases between. The CDR3 spans 13 residues. Germline CDR1 reads ENHRY; CDR2 reads SYGVKD. CDR3 sequence: CAISGDLNSPLHF. The CDR3 DNA sequence: TGTGCCATCAGTGGGGACTTAAATTCACCCCTCCACTTT.

This sequence joins TRBV6-2 or TRBV6-3 and TRBJ2-3; D is possibly TRBD2 (7 bases). Trimming shortened V by 6 bases and J by 3 bases, and 16 bases separated the two germline ends. The CDR3 is 15 amino acids. CDR1 and CDR2 from the germline V gene are MNHEY and SVGEGT. The CDR3 sequence: CASRFRGRGTDTQYF. Here the CDR3 DNA reads TGTGCCAGCAGATTCCGGGGGAGGGGGACAGATACGCAGTATTTT.